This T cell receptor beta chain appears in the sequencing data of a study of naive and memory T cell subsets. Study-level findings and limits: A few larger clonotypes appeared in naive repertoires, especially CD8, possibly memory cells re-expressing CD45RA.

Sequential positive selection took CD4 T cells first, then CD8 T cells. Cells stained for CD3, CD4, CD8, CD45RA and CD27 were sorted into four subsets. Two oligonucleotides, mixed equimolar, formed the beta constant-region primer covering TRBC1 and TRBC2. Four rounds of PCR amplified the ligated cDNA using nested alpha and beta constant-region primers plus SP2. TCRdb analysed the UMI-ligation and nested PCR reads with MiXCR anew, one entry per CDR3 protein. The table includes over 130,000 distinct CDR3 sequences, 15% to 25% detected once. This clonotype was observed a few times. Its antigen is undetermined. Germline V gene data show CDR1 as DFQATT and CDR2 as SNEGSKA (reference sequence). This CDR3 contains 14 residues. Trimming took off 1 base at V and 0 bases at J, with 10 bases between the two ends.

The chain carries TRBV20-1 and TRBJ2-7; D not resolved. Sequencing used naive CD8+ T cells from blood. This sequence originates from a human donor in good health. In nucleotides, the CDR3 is TGCAGTGCTAGAGCGAGAGCCAACTCCTACGAGCAGTACTTC. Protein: CSARARANSYEQYF.